The 32 T cell receptor beta chains below were found in one sample sequenced in a study of cytomegalovirus exposure and HLA in healthy donors. The study ran its PCR with 60 Vbeta and 13 Jbeta primers. Data came from immunoSEQ multiplex PCR; TCRdb stores just in-frame clones and leaves some out. The sample records 100,000 to 150,000 clones, just over 75% being singletons. Material: PBMCs. The receptors originated from a woman between 45 and 65 years old in good health and CMV-seronegative.

The V call is TRBV6-4, the J call TRBJ2-7; 8 nucleotides agree with TRBD1. The CDR3 runs to 14 residues. Germline V gives CDR1 MRHNA, CDR2 SNTAGT. V dropped 3 bases and J dropped 1; count of bases not matched to a gene: 2. CDR3 bases: TGTGCCAGCAGTGAGACAGGGGATTCCTACGAGCAGTACTTC. Translating gives CASSETGDSYEQYF.

The chain combines TRBV6-1 with TRBJ1-5; a weak D match, TRBD1 (5 bases). The CDR3 totals 14 residues. Germline V CDR1 and CDR2: MNHNS, SASEGT. V lost 3 bases and J 7 bases, leaving 13 bases between the germline ends. CDR3 in DNA: TGTGCCAGCAGTGACCGGGGCGCGGGGCAGCCCCAGCATTTT. Encoded protein: CASSDRGAGQPQHF.

The gene calls are TRBV19 and TRBJ1-2, with D perhaps TRBD1 (5 bases). V was pared by 4 bases and J by 5 bases, with 11 bases between. This CDR3 region has 13 residues. Germline V gene sequence: CDR1 LNHDA, CDR2 SQIVND (reference sequence). The CDR3 loop reads CASSTTGVYGYTF. The CDR3, as DNA: TGTGCCAGTAGTACAACAGGTGTTTATGGCTACACCTTC.

This rearrangement joins TRBV19 to TRBJ2-1; 8 nucleotides align to TRBD2. Germline loops: CDR1 LNHDA, CDR2 SQIVND (reference sequence). V lost 3 bases and J lost 5; bases outside the gene matches: 6. The CDR3 spans 15 residues. For the CDR3, the DNA is TGTGCCAGTAGTATCTCGGGAGGGCCTAACAATGAGCAGTTCTTC. Protein product: CASSISGGPNNEQFF. The full variable domain, in which reference TRBV19 and TRBJ2-1 provide the parts outside the CDR3, is DGGITQSPKYLFRKEGQNVTLSCEQNLNHDAMYWYRQDPGQGLRLIYYSQIVNDFQKGDIAEGYSVSREKKESFPLTVTSAQKNPTAFYLCASSISGGPNNEQFFGPGTRLTVL.

CDR3 sequence reads: CSVTSGTYEQYF. In DNA, the CDR3 is TGCAGCGTGACTAGCGGAACCTACGAGCAGTACTTC. The chain is built from TRBV29-1 and TRBJ2-7, with 9 bases fitting TRBD2. CDR1 SQVTM and CDR2 ANQGSEA come from the germline V gene. V trimming: 6 bases; J trimming: 2 bases; junction bases outside the gene matches: 2. CDR3 length: 12 amino acids.

V gene TRBV6-5 combines with J gene TRBJ2-5; D uncertain. Germline-derived CDR1 and CDR2 are MNHEY and SVGAGI. V lost 6 bases and J lost 3, with 5 bases in between. The CDR3 is made up of 11 amino acids. The CDR3 bases are TGTGCCAGCAGAGTAGAAGAGACCCAGTACTTC. It codes for CASRVEETQYF.

The chain has TRBV5-4 and TRBJ2-7; 11 bases are shared with TRBD2. Germline V gives CDR1 SGHNT, CDR2 YYREEE (reference sequence). V was clipped by 1 base and J by 4 bases; unmatched bases: 1. The CDR3 is 14 amino acids. CDR3 sequence (DNA): TGTGCCAGCAGCTTGACTAGCGGGAGTTACGAGCAGTACTTC. It specifies CASSLTSGSYEQYF.

This clone was detected only a few times. J is TRBJ1-1 and V is TRBV4-1; D ambiguous. Trimming cost V 1 base and J 1 base, with 10 bases left between them. The CDR3 has 15 amino acids. Germline-derived CDR1 and CDR2 are MGHRA and YSYEKL. CDR3 DNA: TGCGCCAGCAGCCAAGGGACTGGATGGAACACTGAAGCTTTCTTT. This translates into CASSQGTGWNTEAFF.

This rearrangement joins TRBV5-4 to TRBJ1-2, with D hard to call. V was trimmed by 4 bases and J by 4 bases, leaving 20 bases between them. The CDR3 runs 16 residues. Germline assignment: CDR1 SGHNT and CDR2 YYREEE (reference sequence). DNA of the CDR3: TGTGCCAGCAGCCCACCCGTTAGGGCCGAGGGCTATGGCTACACCTTC. It translates to CASSPPVRAEGYGYTF.

This CDR3 reads CASSLDGRPNTEAFF. The CDR3, as DNA: TGCGCCAGCAGCTTGGACGGCAGGCCTAACACTGAAGCTTTCTTT. The V and J genes are TRBV5-1 and TRBJ1-1; D gene uncertain. The germline V gene has CDR1 SGHRS and CDR2 YFSETQ. V was clipped by 0 bases and J by 2 bases, with 11 bases between them. The CDR3 loop spans 15 amino acids.

This sequence joins TRBV7-2 and TRBJ1-1; 9 bases align to TRBD1. Looked up from germline, CDR1 is SGHTA and CDR2 is FQGNSA. V lost 4 bases to trimming and J lost 5 bases; unmatched junction nucleotides: 8. This CDR3 region has 15 residues. The CDR3 sequence: CASSYRTGASTEAFF. The CDR3 DNA reads TGTGCCAGCAGCTACCGGACAGGGGCGTCTACTGAAGCTTTCTTT.

The chain links TRBV10-1 to TRBJ2-1, with a weak D call TRBD2 (6 bases). The CDR3 consists of 13 residues. Germline V gene lookup returns CDR1 WNHNN and CDR2 SYGVQD (reference sequence). V dropped 6 bases and J dropped 5 bases, with 11 bases sitting between them. The CDR3 DNA reads TGCGCCAGCAGAAGTGGGGGGAACAATGAGCAGTTCTTC. Residues: CASRSGGNNEQFF.

The chain is built from TRBV27 and TRBJ2-3; 9 bases are shared with TRBD2. This CDR3 region has 15 residues. CDR1 and CDR2 (germline): MNHEY, SMNVEV (reference sequence). The J segment lost 0 bases and the V segment lost 5 bases, leaving 3 bases of the junction unmatched. CDR3 sequence reads: CASSPLAGSTDTQYF. The CDR3 DNA reads as TGTGCCAGCAGTCCCCTAGCGGGGAGCACAGATACGCAGTATTTT.

This clone was detected only once. This chain uses TRBV2 with TRBJ2-1, with unresolved D. The germline CDR1 and CDR2 sequences are SNHLY and FYNNEI. The V gene lost 3 bases and the J gene lost 3 bases, with 6 bases spanning the gap. The CDR3 extends over 13 amino acids. The CDR3 is CASSDGLYNEQFF. The CDR3 DNA is TGTGCCAGCAGTGACGGTCTCTACAATGAGCAGTTCTTC. Drawing the rest from reference TRBV2 and TRBJ2-1, the complete variable domain is EPEVTQTPSHQVTQMGQEVILRCVPISNHLYFYWYRQILGQKVEFLVSFYNNEISEKSEIFDDQFSVERPDGSNFTLKIRSTKLEDSAMYFCASSDGLYNEQFFGPGTRLTVL.

This chain connects TRBV10-2 to TRBJ2-7; TRBD2 matches at 10 bases. The CDR3 has 15 amino acids. CDR1 and CDR2 from the germline V gene are WSHSY and SAAADI. V was clipped by 4 bases and J by 7 bases; unmatched bases: 10. The CDR3 spells CASSGASGSMGEQYV. The CDR3 DNA is TGCGCCAGCAGTGGGGCTAGCGGGAGTATGGGGGAGCAGTACGTC.

The chain carries TRBV7-6 and TRBJ1-2; TRBD1 matches at 9 bases. Germline CDR1 and CDR2: SGHVS and FNYEAQ. Germline trimming cut 5 bases from V and 7 bases from J; bases unmatched to any gene: 14. The CDR3 is 16 amino acids. The CDR3 nucleotides are TGTGCCAGCAGCCCTGGAAATACAGGGGGCGCGGTTGGCTACACCTTC. It specifies CASSPGNTGGAVGYTF.

The V and J genes are TRBV7-3 and TRBJ1-2; no reliable D call. The CDR3 has 15 amino acids. V lost 0 bases, J lost 3 bases, and 11 bases lay in between. The germline V gene has CDR1 SGHTA and CDR2 FQGTGA. CDR3 sequence reads: CASSLTGLRDYGYTF. The CDR3 bases are TGTGCCAGCAGCTTAACGGGTTTACGGGACTATGGCTACACCTTC.

The table lists this clone with a few counts. The junction departs from germline at one end; a sequencing error may be responsible. The chain uses TRBV7-2 and TRBJ1-5, with D unresolved. Germline lookup yields CDR1 SGHTA and CDR2 FQGNSA. The CDR3 length is 15 residues. DNA of the CDR3: TGTGCCAGCAGCTTAGTAAGGAGCTCCAATCAGCCCCAGAATTTT. It is translated as CASSLVRSSNQPQNF.

CDR3 residues: CSVQTGEPYEQYF. DNA of the CDR3: TGCAGCGTTCAGACAGGGGAACCCTACGAGCAGTACTTC. This rearrangement joins TRBV29-1 to TRBJ2-7; 8 nucleotides align to TRBD1. V shed 5 bases, J shed 2 bases, and the junction held 5 bases outside the gene matches. There are 13 residues in the CDR3. Per germline, CDR1 SQVTM and CDR2 ANQGSEA.

The rearrangement joins TRBV10-3 to TRBJ1-1; TRBD1 might be the D (6 bases). Germline assignment: CDR1 ENHRY and CDR2 SYGVKD. The CDR3 length is 14 residues. V was clipped by 9 bases and J by 1 base, with 15 bases between them. The CDR3 DNA follows: TGTGCCATTAGCCGGACAGAAGAGAACACTGAAGCTTTCTTT. Protein sequence: CAISRTEENTEAFF.

The chain has TRBV7-6 and TRBJ1-1; D gene unclear. Germline V gene data show CDR1 as SGHVS and CDR2 as FNYEAQ. V gave up 1 base and J gave up 2 bases, with 5 bases separating them. This CDR3 spans 13 amino acids. In DNA, the CDR3 is TGTGCCAGCAGCTTAGTTCAAAACACTGAAGCTTTCTTT. Encoded protein: CASSLVQNTEAFF.

This chain links TRBV25-1 with TRBJ2-1, with D unresolved. The CDR3 is 17 amino acids. V gave up 1 base and J gave up 4 bases, with 17 bases separating them. The germline V gene has CDR1 MGHDK and CDR2 SYGVNS. As DNA, the CDR3 is TGTGCCAGCAGTGAATTTTCAGGAAGAAAGGTATACAATGAGCAGTTCTTC. It is translated as CASSEFSGRKVYNEQFF.

V usage is TRBV5-6 and J usage is TRBJ2-4; D is uncertain. This CDR3 has 15 residues. CDR1 SGHDT and CDR2 YYEEEE come from the germline V gene. The V end was cut by 0 bases, the J end by 5 bases, with 12 bases between. CDR3 in DNA: TGTGCCAGCAGCTTGGTTTTGGGCTCGGAAAACATTCAGTACTTC. It translates to CASSLVLGSENIQYF.

The chain has TRBV29-1 and TRBJ1-1, with D tentatively TRBD1 (6 bases). V lost 3 bases, J lost 10 bases, and 15 bases lay in between. CDR3 length: 12 amino acids. The germline V gene has CDR1 SQVTM and CDR2 ANQGSEA. The CDR3 region has the DNA TGCAGCGTTGAGATGAGGCAGGGGACAGCTTTCTTT. Its protein is CSVEMRQGTAFF.

This clone was seen more than once but under ten times. The chain has TRBV5-1 and TRBJ1-1; D might be TRBD1 (6 bases). The V and J ends lost 5 bases and 1 base respectively, with 12 bases between them. There are 14 residues in the CDR3. The germline gives CDR1 SGHRS, CDR2 YFSETQ. CDR3: CASRGTGPNTEAFF. CDR3 coding DNA: TGCGCCAGCAGGGGAACAGGGCCGAACACTGAAGCTTTCTTT.

The V and J genes are TRBV4-3 and TRBJ2-5, with D possibly matching TRBD2 (6 bases). Germline values: CDR1 LGHNA, CDR2 YSLEER. This CDR3 is built from 15 residues. The ends were cut back, 0 bases at V and 2 bases at J, with 10 bases in the middle. The DNA for the CDR3 is TGCGCCAGCAGCCAAGAGATAGCGGCACAAGAGACCCAGTACTTC. This sequence encodes CASSQEIAAQETQYF.

The rearrangement joins TRBV30 to TRBJ2-1; maybe TRBD2 (5 bases). The CDR3 runs to 14 residues. Germline V gene sequence: CDR1 GTSNPN, CDR2 SVGIG (reference sequence). V was cut by 0 bases and J by 8 bases, with 14 bases left in between. CDR3 in DNA: TGTGCCTGGAGTGTACAAGTTGCGGGTTATGAGCAGTTCTTC. This sequence encodes CAWSVQVAGYEQFF.

The rearrangement links TRBV19 to TRBJ1-1; TRBD1 matches at 7 bases. The J segment lost 1 base and the V segment lost 4 bases, leaving 9 bases of the junction unmatched. Germline CDR1 is LNHDA and CDR2 is SQIVND (reference sequence). The CDR3 extends over 16 amino acids. CDR3 nucleotides: TGTGCCAGTAGTACGACAGGGAGAATGCGGAACACTGAAGCTTTCTTT. Translating it yields CASSTTGRMRNTEAFF.

The chain links TRBV28 to TRBJ2-7; 7 bases match TRBD1. CDR3 length: 14 residues. CDR1 is MDHEN and CDR2 is SYDVKM in the germline V gene. V lost 2 bases, J lost 3 bases, and 4 bases stayed unmatched. CDR3 protein: CASSLQGENYEQYF. CDR3 DNA: TGTGCCAGCAGTTTACAGGGGGAGAACTACGAGCAGTACTTC. Full variable domain (rest looked up from reference TRBV28 and TRBJ2-7): DVKVTQSSRYLVKRTGEKVFLECVQDMDHENMFWYRQDPGLGLRLIYFSYDVKMKEKGDIPEGYSVSREKKERFSLILESASTNQTSMYLCASSLQGENYEQYFGPGTRLTVT.

The chain carries TRBV19 and TRBJ2-5, with TRBD2 as a possible D gene (6 bases). The tail of the sequence fits TRBJ2-7 better, so the J call may be wrong. Germline assignment: CDR1 LNHDA and CDR2 SQIVND (reference sequence). This CDR3 comprises 14 residues. CDR3 sequence: CASSPGRYSYEQYF. The CDR3 DNA reads TGTGCCAGTAGTCCCGGGAGATATAGCTACGAGCAGTACTTC.

The genes are TRBV5-1 and TRBJ2-1; D is perhaps TRBD2 (6 bases). V was shortened by 1 base and J by 6 bases, with 8 bases between the two germline ends. CDR3 length: 13 residues. CDR1 is SGHRS, CDR2 YFSETQ, per germline. CDR3 residues: CASSLLEGNEQFF. CDR3 bases: TGCGCCAGCAGCTTGTTGGAGGGCAATGAGCAGTTCTTC. Full variable domain (missing parts from reference TRBV5-1 and TRBJ2-1): KAGVTQTPRYLIKTRGQQVTLSCSPISGHRSVSWYQQTPGQGLQFLFEYFSETQRNKGNFPGRFSGRQFSNSRSEMNVSTLELGDSALYLCASSLLEGNEQFFGPGTRLTVL.

The V call is TRBV6-1, the J call TRBJ2-3; a weak D match, TRBD1 (6 bases). The CDR3 sequence is 13 residues long. Germline V gene data show CDR1 as MNHNS and CDR2 as SASEGT. V shed 4 bases and J shed 4 bases, with 9 bases lying between them. As DNA, the CDR3 is TGTGCCAGCAGTGCAAACAGGGCAGATACGCAGTATTTT. This encodes CASSANRADTQYF.